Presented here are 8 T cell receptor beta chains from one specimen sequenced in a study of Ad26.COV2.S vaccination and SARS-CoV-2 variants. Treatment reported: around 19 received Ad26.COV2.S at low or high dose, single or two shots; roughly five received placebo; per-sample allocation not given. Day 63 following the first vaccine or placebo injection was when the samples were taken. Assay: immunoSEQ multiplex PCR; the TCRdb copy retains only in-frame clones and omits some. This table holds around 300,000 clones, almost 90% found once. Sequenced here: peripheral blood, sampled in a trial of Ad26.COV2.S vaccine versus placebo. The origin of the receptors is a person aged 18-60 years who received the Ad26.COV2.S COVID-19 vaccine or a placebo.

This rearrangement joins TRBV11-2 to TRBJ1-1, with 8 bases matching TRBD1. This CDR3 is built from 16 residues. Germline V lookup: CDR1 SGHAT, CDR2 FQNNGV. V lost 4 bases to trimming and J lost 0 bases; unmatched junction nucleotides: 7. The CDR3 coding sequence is TGTGCCAGCAGCTCCTATGGACAGGGCCTGAACACTGAAGCTTTCTTT. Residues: CASSSYGQGLNTEAFF.

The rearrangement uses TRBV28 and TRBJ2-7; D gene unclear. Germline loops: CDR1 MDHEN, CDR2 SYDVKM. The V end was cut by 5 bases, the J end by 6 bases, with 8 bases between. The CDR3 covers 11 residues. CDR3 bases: TGTGCCAGCAGTCTCTTCGGCGAGCAGTACTTC. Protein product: CASSLFGEQYF.

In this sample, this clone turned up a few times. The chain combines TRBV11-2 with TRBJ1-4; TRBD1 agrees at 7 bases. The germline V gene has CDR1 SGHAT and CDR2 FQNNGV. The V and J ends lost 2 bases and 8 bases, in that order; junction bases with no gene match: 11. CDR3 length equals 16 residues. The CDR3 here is CASSLQTGAAMEKLFF. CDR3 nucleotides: TGTGCCAGCAGCTTACAAACAGGGGCCGCCATGGAAAAACTGTTTTTT.

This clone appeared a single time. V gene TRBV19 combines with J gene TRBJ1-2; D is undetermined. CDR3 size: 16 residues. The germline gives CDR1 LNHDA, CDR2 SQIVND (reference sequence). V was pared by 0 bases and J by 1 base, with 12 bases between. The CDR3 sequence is CASSIEGGVLNYGYTF. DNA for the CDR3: TGTGCCAGTAGTATAGAGGGCGGGGTTCTTAACTATGGCTACACCTTC.

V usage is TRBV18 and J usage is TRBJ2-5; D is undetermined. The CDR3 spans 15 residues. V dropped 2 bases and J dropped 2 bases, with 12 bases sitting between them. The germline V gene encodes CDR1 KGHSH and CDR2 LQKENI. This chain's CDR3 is CASSPYVVPQETQYF. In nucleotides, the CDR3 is TGTGCCAGCTCACCATACGTAGTCCCTCAAGAGACCCAGTACTTC. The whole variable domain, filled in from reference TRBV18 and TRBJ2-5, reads NAGVMQNPRHLVRRRGQEARLRCSPMKGHSHVYWYRQLPEEGLKFMVYLQKENIIDESGMPKERFSAEFPKEGPSILRIQQVVRGDSAAYFCASSPYVVPQETQYFGPGTRLLVL.

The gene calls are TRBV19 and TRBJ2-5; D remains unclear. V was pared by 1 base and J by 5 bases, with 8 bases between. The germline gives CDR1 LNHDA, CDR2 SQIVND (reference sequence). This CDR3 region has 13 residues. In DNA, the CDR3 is TGTGCCAGTAGTATAGGGGGTGGGGAGACCCAGTACTTC. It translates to CASSIGGGETQYF.

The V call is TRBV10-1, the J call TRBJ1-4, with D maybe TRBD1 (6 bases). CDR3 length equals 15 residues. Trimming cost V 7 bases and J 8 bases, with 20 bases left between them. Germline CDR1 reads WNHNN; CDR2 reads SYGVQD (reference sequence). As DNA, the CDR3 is TGCGCCAGCAAGGGGGAGACCCTAACGAACGAAAAACTGTTTTTT. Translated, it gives CASKGETLTNEKLFF.

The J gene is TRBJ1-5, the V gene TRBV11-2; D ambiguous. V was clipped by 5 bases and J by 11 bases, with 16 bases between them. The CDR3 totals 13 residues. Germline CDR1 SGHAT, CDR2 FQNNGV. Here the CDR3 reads CASSPRAGAAQHF. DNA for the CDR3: TGTGCCAGCAGCCCCCGAGCGGGCGCGGCCCAGCATTTT.